Below are 5 T cell receptor beta chains sequenced from a single sample in a study of T cells in Graves' hyperthyroidism and ophthalmopathy. The source material, RNA transcripts, was used to amplify TCR beta CDR3 regions. The HTBI set primed first-round TCR CDR3 RT-PCR. TCRdb re-derived calls from the multiplex PCR reads in MiXCR, one entry per CDR3 protein. In the table there are around 690,000 distinct CDR3 sequences, around a sixth of which are singletons. The sequencing input was blood. These TCRs come from a man aged 50 to 59 with Graves' hyperthyroidism.

This clonotype was observed a handful of times. V and J are TRBV7-2 and TRBJ2-2; D ambiguous. The CDR3 is made up of 14 amino acids. CDR1 is SGHTA, CDR2 FQGNSA, per germline. V was pared by 1 base and J by 6 bases, with 9 bases between. The CDR3 DNA sequence: TGTGCCAGCAGCTTAGAGATAGGGTCCGGGGAGCTGTTTTTT. This gives the protein CASSLEIGSGELFF.

As regards this clonotype: It may be a read error: a sequence one base away is much more abundant. V is TRBV2 and J is TRBJ2-7; D might be TRBD2 (6 bases). The germline CDR1 and CDR2 sequences are SNHLY and FYNNEI. This CDR3 region has 14 residues. The CDR3 DNA reads as TGTGCCAGCAGAACGGGACTTATAAGCTACGAGCGGTACTTC. It specifies CASRTGLISYERYF.

There are a few counts of this clonotype. This chain joins TRBV18 and TRBJ1-1; D unresolved. V shed 1 base and J shed 0 bases, with 6 bases lying between them. The V gene's germline CDR1 is KGHSH and CDR2 LQKENI. The CDR3 sequence is 14 residues long. The CDR3 nucleotides read TGTGCCAGCTCACCACTAGAGGTGAACACTGAAGCTTTCTTT. Its protein product is CASSPLEVNTEAFF.

This clonotype was seen repeatedly, ten times or more. The CDR3 sequence: CASMITGELFF. The CDR3 DNA sequence: TGTGCCAGCATGATCACCGGGGAGCTGTTTTTT. The chain links TRBV6-2 or TRBV6-3 to TRBJ2-2; no definite D call. The CDR3 runs to 11 residues. Trimming left V 7 bases short and J 4 bases short, with 4 bases between. Germline assignment: CDR1 MNHEY and CDR2 SVGEGT.

This clonotype turned up a few times. The rearrangement joins TRBV6-2 or TRBV6-3 to TRBJ2-1, with 13 nucleotides matching TRBD2. This CDR3 is built from 15 residues. V shed 6 bases, J shed 7 bases, and the junction held 6 bases outside the gene matches. Germline V CDR1 and CDR2: MNHEY, SVGEGT. The CDR3 region is CASSPLAGGKNEQFF. The CDR3 DNA reads TGTGCCAGCAGCCCACTAGCGGGAGGGAAAAATGAGCAGTTCTTC.